This TCR beta chain was recorded in a study of blood T cell repertoires in COVID-19. Study overall: Both acute and convalescent COVID-19 samples were obtained from the United States, Italy and Spain. Nucleic acid was either cDNA or gDNA, and it came from T cells, B-cell-depleted T cells, or PBMCs.

Authors' analysis steps: Cell counts per sample came from amplifying reference gene primers. The table came from immunoSEQ multiplex PCR; TCRdb's copy has only in-frame clones and leaves some out. The V and J calls and the clone size are those of that table, but D and trimming were determined from the DNA. The sample lists 80,000 to 130,000 clones, 70% to 90% occurring once. Sequenced: peripheral blood. The TCR comes from an older woman with acute or convalescent COVID-19.

The CDR3 spells CASSLDREGTQHF. The CDR3 bases are TGTGCCAGTAGTTTGGACAGGGAGGGGACCCAGCATTTT. The V gene is TRBV19, the J gene TRBJ1-5; 8 bases line up with TRBD1. The junction had 8 bases not matched to a gene; V was cut back by 5 bases and J by 11 bases. CDR3 length equals 13 residues. Germline loops: CDR1 LNHDA, CDR2 SQIVND (reference sequence).